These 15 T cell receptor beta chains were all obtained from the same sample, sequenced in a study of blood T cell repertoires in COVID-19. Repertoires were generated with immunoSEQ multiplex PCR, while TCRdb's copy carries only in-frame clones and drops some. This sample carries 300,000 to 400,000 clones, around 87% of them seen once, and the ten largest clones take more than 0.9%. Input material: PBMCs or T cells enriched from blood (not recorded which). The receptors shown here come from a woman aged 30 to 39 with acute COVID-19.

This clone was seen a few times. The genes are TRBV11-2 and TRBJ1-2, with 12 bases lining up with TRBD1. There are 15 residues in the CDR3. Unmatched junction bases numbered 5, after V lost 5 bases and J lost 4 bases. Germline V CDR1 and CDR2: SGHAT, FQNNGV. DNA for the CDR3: TGTGCCAGCAGCCCCGGGACAGGGGGCTCCTATGGCTACACCTTC. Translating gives CASSPGTGGSYGYTF.

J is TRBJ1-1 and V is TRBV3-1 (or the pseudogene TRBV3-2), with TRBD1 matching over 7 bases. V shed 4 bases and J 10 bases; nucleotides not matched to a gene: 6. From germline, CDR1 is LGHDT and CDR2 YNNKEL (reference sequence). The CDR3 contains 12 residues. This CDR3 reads CASSPRQGRAFF. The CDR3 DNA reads TGTGCCAGCAGCCCACGACAGGGTAGAGCTTTCTTT.

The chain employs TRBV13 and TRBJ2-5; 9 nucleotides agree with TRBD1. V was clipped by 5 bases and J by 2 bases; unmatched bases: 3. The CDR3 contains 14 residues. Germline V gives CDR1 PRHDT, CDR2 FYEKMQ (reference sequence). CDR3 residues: CASSLGTGQETQYF. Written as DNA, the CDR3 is TGTGCCAGCAGCCTCGGGACAGGGCAAGAGACCCAGTACTTC.

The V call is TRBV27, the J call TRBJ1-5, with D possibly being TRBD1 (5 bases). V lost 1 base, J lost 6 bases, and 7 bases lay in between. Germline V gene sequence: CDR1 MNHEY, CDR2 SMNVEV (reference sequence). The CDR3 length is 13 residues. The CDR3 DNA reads TGTGCCAGCAGTTTATTTCAGGGTCAGCCCCAGCATTTT. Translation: CASSLFQGQPQHF.

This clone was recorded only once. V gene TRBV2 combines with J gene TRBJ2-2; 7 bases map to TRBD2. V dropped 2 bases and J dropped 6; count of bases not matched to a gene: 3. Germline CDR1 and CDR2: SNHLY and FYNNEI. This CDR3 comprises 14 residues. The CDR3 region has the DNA TGTGCCAGCAGTGAATACCGGGGGGCCGGGGAGCTGTTTTTT. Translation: CASSEYRGAGELFF.

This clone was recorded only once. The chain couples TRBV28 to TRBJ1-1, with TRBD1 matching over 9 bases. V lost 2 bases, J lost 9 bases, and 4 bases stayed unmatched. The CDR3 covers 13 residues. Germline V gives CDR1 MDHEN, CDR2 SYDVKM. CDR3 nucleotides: TGTGCCAGCAGTTTAAGCACAGGGGGCAAAGCTTTCTTT. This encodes CASSLSTGGKAFF.

The CDR3, as DNA: TGTGCCAGCAGCTTGCCGACTAGCGGGGGCCTGCGGGAGCTGTTTTTT. Translation: CASSLPTSGGLRELFF. The rearrangement uses TRBV7-2 and TRBJ2-2; the match to TRBD2 covers 12 bases. In germline, CDR1 is SGHTA, CDR2 FQGNSA. The V segment lost 3 bases and the J segment 9 bases; nucleotides outside the gene matches: 8. The CDR3 covers 16 residues.

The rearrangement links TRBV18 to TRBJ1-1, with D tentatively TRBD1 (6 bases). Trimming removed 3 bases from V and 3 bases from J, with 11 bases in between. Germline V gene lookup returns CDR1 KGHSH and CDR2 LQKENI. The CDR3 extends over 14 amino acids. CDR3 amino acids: CASSPTDSYTEAFF. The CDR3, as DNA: TGTGCCAGCTCACCTACGGACAGTTACACTGAAGCTTTCTTT.

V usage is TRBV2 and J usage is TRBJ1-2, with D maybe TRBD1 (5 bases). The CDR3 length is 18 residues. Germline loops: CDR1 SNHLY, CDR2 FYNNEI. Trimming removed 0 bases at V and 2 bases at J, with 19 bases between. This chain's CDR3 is CASSEARQGPDGNYGYTF. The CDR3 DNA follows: TGTGCCAGCAGTGAAGCGCGTCAGGGCCCGGACGGGAACTATGGCTACACCTTC.

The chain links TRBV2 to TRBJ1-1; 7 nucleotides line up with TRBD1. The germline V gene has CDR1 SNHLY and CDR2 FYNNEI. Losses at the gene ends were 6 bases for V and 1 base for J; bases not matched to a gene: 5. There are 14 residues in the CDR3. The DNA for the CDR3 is TGTGCCAGCAGGGTGGGACAGAAGAACACTGAAGCTTTCTTT. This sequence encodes CASRVGQKNTEAFF.

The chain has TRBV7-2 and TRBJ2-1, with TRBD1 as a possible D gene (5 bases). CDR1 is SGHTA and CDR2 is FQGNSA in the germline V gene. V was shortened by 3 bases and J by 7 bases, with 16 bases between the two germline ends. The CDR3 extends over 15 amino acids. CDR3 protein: CASSFSGAVGNEQFF. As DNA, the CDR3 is TGTGCCAGCAGCTTTAGTGGGGCGGTGGGGAATGAGCAGTTCTTC.

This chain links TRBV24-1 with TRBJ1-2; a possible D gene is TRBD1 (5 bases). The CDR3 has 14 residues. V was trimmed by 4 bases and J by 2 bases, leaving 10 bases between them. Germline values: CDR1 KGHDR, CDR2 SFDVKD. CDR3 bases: TGTGCCACCAGTGAGGCGGACACAAACTATGGCTACACCTTC. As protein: CATSEADTNYGYTF.

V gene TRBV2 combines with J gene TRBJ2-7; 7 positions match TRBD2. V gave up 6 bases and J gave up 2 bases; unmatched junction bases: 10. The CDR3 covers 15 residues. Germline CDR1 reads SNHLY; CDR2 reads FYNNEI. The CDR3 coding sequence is TGTGCCAGCAGGGGGGGGATAACCAGTGCCTACGAGCAGTACTTC. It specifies CASRGGITSAYEQYF.

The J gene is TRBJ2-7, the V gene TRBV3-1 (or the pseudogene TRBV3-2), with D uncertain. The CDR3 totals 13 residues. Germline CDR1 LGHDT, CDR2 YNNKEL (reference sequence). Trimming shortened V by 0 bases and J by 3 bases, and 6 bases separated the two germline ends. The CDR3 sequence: CASSQDHSYEQYF. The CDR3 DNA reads TGTGCCAGCAGCCAAGACCATAGCTACGAGCAGTACTTC.

CDR3 sequence reads: CASSLGGGTNEKLFF. CDR3 nucleotides: TGTGCCAGCAGCTTAGGAGGTGGCACTAATGAAAAACTGTTTTTT. The chain employs TRBV7-2 and TRBJ1-4; no clear D gene. CDR1 and CDR2 (germline): SGHTA, FQGNSA. The V end was cut by 1 base, the J end by 2 bases, with 8 bases between. CDR3 length: 15 residues.